This T cell receptor (beta chain) appears in the sequencing data of a study of molecular identifiers for immune sequencing clone quantification. Study-wide background: Across replicate runs, RNA obtained from around 20,000 or 100,000 naive CD8 cells was divided into five, with four undergoing sequencing.

Study findings and constraints: Clonotypes surpassing 20 RNA copies contained over 98% of effector molecules, versus under 1% in naive cells.

CD8+CD4-CCR7+CD45RA+ sorting gave the naive CD8 T cells. As concerns this clonotype: Antigen specificity is unknown. A much larger clonotype is one base distant, so this may be a read error.

One entry per CDR3 protein, called by TCRdb with MiXCR from the PCR reads. The sample includes roughly 630,000 distinct CDR3 sequences, roughly 27% seen only once; the top ten take 0.6% to 0.9%. Input material: naive CD8+ T cells from blood, with Jurkat cell RNA spiked in. Described subset: FACS-sorted CD8+CD4-CCR7+CD45RA+ naive T cells. This sequence was found in a human donor in good health. Some libraries in this study had Jurkat cell RNA spiked in.

The CDR3: CSARDLVGTDNYVQYF. The CDR3, as DNA: TGCAGTGCTAGAGATCTTGTGGGGACAGATAACTACGTGCAGTACTTC. The chain couples TRBV20-1 to TRBJ2-7; 7 nucleotides line up with TRBD1. The CDR3 spans 16 residues. From germline, CDR1 is DFQATT and CDR2 SNEGSKA (reference sequence).